This T cell receptor (beta chain) came from a study of T cell changes during pregnancy in multiple sclerosis. CDR3 length: 17 residues. In germline, CDR1 is SGHRS, CDR2 YFSETQ. With V trimmed by 4 bases and J by 7 bases, 15 bases remained unmatched. TCRdb's table, derived via immunoSEQ multiplex PCR, lists solely in-frame clones and lacks some. This table has about 22,000 clones, roughly 90% appearing once. The receptor comes from a female donor with multiple sclerosis, enrolled in a pregnancy study. The rearrangement uses TRBV5-1 and TRBJ2-2, with TRBD1 matching over 8 bases. The sequenced sample was CD8+ T cells from peripheral blood mononuclear cells, obtained after pregnancy. Here the CDR3 DNA reads TGCGCCAGCAGCCCACGGGCGTCAGGGGGCGAGGTCGGGGAGCTGTTTTTT. Translated, it gives CASSPRASGGEVGELFF.